The 14 T cell receptor beta chains listed next were all sequenced from one sample in a study of ipilimumab plus nivolumab after autologous stem cell transplantation. Assay: immunoSEQ multiplex PCR; the TCRdb copy retains only in-frame clones and omits some. The sample includes over 75,000 clones, 75% to 85% of them seen just once. The sequenced sample was PBMCs, obtained in a trial of ipilimumab plus nivolumab as post-transplant consolidation. These receptors were collected from a male donor with diffuse large B-cell lymphoma.

DNA for the CDR3: TGTGCCAGCAGAGCAGGATATAGCAATCAGCCCCAGCATTTT. This gives the protein CASRAGYSNQPQHF. The chain couples TRBV2 to TRBJ1-5; no reliable D call. The CDR3 is 14 amino acids. The germline CDR1 and CDR2 sequences are SNHLY and FYNNEI. Trimming took off 6 bases at V and 0 bases at J, with 9 bases between the two ends.

This sequence joins TRBV15 and TRBJ1-1; D not resolved. Germline CDR1 reads LNHNV; CDR2 reads YYDKDF (reference sequence). The CDR3 consists of 16 residues. V lost 0 bases, J lost 0 bases, and 11 bases lay in between. CDR3 sequence reads: CATSRDRAAMNTEAFF. The CDR3 DNA follows: TGTGCCACCAGCAGAGATCGGGCGGCCATGAACACTGAAGCTTTCTTT.

CDR3 loop: CASSFNRGVGQFF. CDR3 coding DNA: TGTGCCAGCAGTTTTAATCGAGGCGTCGGGCAGTTCTTC. The V call is TRBV27, the J call TRBJ2-1; D is undetermined. Trimming pared 3 bases from V and 12 bases from J, leaving 15 bases between. CDR1 is MNHEY, CDR2 SMNVEV, per germline (reference sequence). CDR3 length: 13 amino acids.

J is TRBJ2-5 and V is TRBV6-5; 9 bases align to TRBD1. This CDR3 has 15 amino acids. J was trimmed by 5 bases and V by 8 bases; bases with no gene match: 12. CDR1 MNHEY and CDR2 SVGAGI come from the germline V gene. CDR3 amino acids: CASCTSGTGMETQYF. Written as DNA, the CDR3 is TGTGCCAGCTGCACATCGGGGACAGGGATGGAGACCCAGTACTTC.

The V and J genes are TRBV9 and TRBJ2-1; a possible D gene is TRBD1 (6 bases). Germline V gives CDR1 SGDLS, CDR2 YYNGEE. V was shortened by 3 bases and J by 4 bases, with 11 bases between the two germline ends. This CDR3 is built from 14 residues. CDR3: CASSARGRYNEQFF. CDR3 DNA: TGTGCCAGCAGCGCCAGGGGAAGGTACAATGAGCAGTTCTTC.

V gene TRBV6-5 combines with J gene TRBJ2-3, with D perhaps given as TRBD1 or TRBD2 (5 bases each). The CDR3 consists of 14 residues. Trimming left V 4 bases short and J 4 bases short, with 12 bases between. CDR1 MNHEY and CDR2 SVGAGI come from the germline V gene. CDR3 coding DNA: TGTGCCAGCAGTTGGGACCTGCGTTCAGATACGCAGTATTTT. Its protein is CASSWDLRSDTQYF.

This chain joins TRBV18 and TRBJ1-2; D is perhaps TRBD1 (5 bases). The CDR3 has 13 residues. The germline CDR1 and CDR2 sequences are KGHSH and LQKENI. Trimming left V 3 bases short and J 2 bases short, with 7 bases between. The CDR3 DNA reads as TGTGCCAGCTCACCTGGGGGGAACTATGGCTACACCTTC. Its protein product is CASSPGGNYGYTF.

The chain carries TRBV9 and TRBJ2-3; unclear D gene. This CDR3 contains 16 residues. Germline values: CDR1 SGDLS, CDR2 YYNGEE. Trimming cost V 0 bases and J 0 bases, with 11 bases left between them. CDR3 coding DNA: TGTGCCAGCAGCGTAGTTGGAGACCCCAGCACAGATACGCAGTATTTT. It specifies CASSVVGDPSTDTQYF.

This clone appeared a single time. The chain combines TRBV19 with TRBJ1-1; 9 nucleotides align to TRBD1. V gave up 3 bases and J gave up 4 bases; unmatched junction bases: 3. CDR1 is LNHDA and CDR2 is SQIVND in the germline V gene (reference sequence). CDR3 length equals 14 residues. This chain's CDR3 is CASSIRQGGTEAFF. CDR3 nucleotide sequence: TGTGCCAGTAGTATTAGACAGGGGGGCACTGAAGCTTTCTTT.

The CDR3 DNA reads as TGTGCCAGCAGCCCGCGACGGCCGAACACCGGGGAGCTGTTTTTT. Amino acids: CASSPRRPNTGELFF. The V call is TRBV11-2, the J call TRBJ2-2; D is undetermined. CDR3 length equals 15 residues. The germline V gene encodes CDR1 SGHAT and CDR2 FQNNGV. Trimming removed 5 bases at V and 0 bases at J, with 10 bases between.

The chain links TRBV7-2 to TRBJ1-2; 9 bases align to TRBD1. The CDR3 totals 17 residues. Germline V gene data show CDR1 as SGHTA and CDR2 as FQGNSA. Trimming at V came to 1 base and at J to 2 bases, leaving 8 bases not matched to a gene. The CDR3: CASSLVGTGFGNYGYTF. The CDR3 DNA sequence: TGTGCCAGCAGCTTAGTTGGGACAGGGTTTGGGAACTATGGCTACACCTTC.

V and J are TRBV11-1 and TRBJ1-6, with D possibly being TRBD1 (5 bases). There are 15 residues in the CDR3. Germline-derived CDR1 and CDR2 are SGHAT and FQDESV (reference sequence). V was cut by 5 bases and J by 4 bases, with 12 bases left in between. The CDR3 coding sequence is TGTGCCAGCAGCACCCGGGACCCATATAATTCACCCCTCCACTTT. It codes for CASSTRDPYNSPLHF.

The CDR3 protein is CAIMAVEGGAQYF. CDR3 in DNA: TGTGCCATCATGGCCGTCGAGGGAGGGGCCCAGTACTTC. The chain combines TRBV10-3 with TRBJ2-5; 7 bases are shared with TRBD2. The ends lost 7 bases at V and 9 bases at J; junction bases unmatched: 11. Germline V CDR1 and CDR2: ENHRY, SYGVKD. The CDR3 sequence is 13 residues long.

The V call is TRBV19, the J call TRBJ1-2; D gene ambiguous. Per the germline V gene, CDR1 is LNHDA and CDR2 is SQIVND (reference sequence). V was pared by 3 bases and J by 4 bases, with 9 bases between. This CDR3 comprises 13 residues. The CDR3 sequence: CASSIGEGYGYTF. Written as DNA, the CDR3 is TGTGCCAGTAGTATTGGAGAAGGCTATGGCTACACCTTC. Drawing the rest from reference TRBV19 and TRBJ1-2, the complete variable domain is DGGITQSPKYLFRKEGQNVTLSCEQNLNHDAMYWYRQDPGQGLRLIYYSQIVNDFQKGDIAEGYSVSREKKESFPLTVTSAQKNPTAFYLCASSIGEGYGYTFGSGTRLTVV.